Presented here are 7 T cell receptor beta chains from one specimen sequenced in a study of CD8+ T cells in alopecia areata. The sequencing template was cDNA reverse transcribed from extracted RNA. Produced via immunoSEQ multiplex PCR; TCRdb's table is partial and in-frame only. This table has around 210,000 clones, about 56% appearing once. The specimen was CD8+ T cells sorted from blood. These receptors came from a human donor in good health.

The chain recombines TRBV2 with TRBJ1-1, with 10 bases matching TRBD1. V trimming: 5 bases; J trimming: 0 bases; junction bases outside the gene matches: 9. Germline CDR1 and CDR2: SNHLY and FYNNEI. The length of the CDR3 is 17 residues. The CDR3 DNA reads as TGTGCCAGCAGTAAAGGGACAGGGGCCTTTATGAACACTGAAGCTTTCTTT. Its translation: CASSKGTGAFMNTEAFF.

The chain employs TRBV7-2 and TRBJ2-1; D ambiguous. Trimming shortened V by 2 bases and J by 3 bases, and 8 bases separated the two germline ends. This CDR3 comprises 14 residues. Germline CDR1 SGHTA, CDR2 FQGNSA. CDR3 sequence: CASSLRPSYNEQFF. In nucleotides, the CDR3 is TGTGCCAGCAGCTTAAGACCCAGCTACAATGAGCAGTTCTTC.

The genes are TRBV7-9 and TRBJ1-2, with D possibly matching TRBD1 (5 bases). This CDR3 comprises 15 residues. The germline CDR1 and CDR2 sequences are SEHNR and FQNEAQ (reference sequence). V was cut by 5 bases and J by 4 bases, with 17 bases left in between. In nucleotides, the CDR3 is TGTGCCAGCAGCACTGGGACGGAGCAAATCTATGGCTACACCTTC. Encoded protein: CASSTGTEQIYGYTF.

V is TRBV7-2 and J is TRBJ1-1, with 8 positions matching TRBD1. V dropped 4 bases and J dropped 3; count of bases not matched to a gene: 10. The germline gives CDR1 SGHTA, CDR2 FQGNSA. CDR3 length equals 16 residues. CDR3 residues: CASSSRQGPQDTEAFF. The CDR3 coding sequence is TGTGCCAGCAGCTCCAGACAGGGGCCCCAGGACACTGAAGCTTTCTTT.

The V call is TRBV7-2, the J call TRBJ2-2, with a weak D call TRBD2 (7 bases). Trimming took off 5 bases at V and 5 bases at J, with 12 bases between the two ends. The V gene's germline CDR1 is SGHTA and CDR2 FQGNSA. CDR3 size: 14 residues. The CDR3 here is CASSPGGRTGELFF. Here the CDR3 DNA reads TGTGCCAGCAGCCCGGGGGGCCGGACCGGGGAGCTGTTTTTT.

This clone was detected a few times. The CDR3 DNA reads TGCAGCGTTTTCCCTGACAGAAGGCCTGAAGCTTTCTTT. The encoded protein is CSVFPDRRPEAFF. The chain is built from TRBV29-1 and TRBJ1-1; D is possibly TRBD1 (5 bases). This CDR3 is 13 amino acids long. The germline V gene encodes CDR1 SQVTM and CDR2 ANQGSEA. The V gene lost 5 bases and the J gene lost 6 bases, with 16 bases spanning the gap.

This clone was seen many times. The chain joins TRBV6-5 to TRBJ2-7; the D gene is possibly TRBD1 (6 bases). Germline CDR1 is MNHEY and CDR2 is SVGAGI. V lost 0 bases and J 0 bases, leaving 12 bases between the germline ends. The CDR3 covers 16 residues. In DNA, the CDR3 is TGTGCCAGCAGTTACTCCGGACAGAGCAGCTCCTACGAGCAGTACTTC. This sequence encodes CASSYSGQSSSYEQYF.